This paragraph covers one T cell receptor (beta chain) sequence. Its antigen target is currently unknown. No per-base quality is available; no much larger clone lies one base away. Per the publication, the time point label means: sample from adult after SARS-CoV-2 infection, after symptom onset. A couple of convalescent COVID-19 patients, sampled after symptom onset from adults with prior SARS-CoV-2 infection, were also TCR-sequenced for comparison. The CDR3 regions of human TCRbeta chains were analyzed by immunosequencing. Turning to the authors' computational methods: TCRs in the repertoires were compared against a reference library of SARS-CoV-2-specific TCRs that had been generated with the MIRA antigen-specificity platform. Breadth was defined as the fraction of unique TCRs that were SARS-CoV-2-associated. Depth was defined as the fraction of total T cells that were SARS-CoV-2-associated. Each spike-specific TCR was assigned to its reactive spike region and to a CD4 or CD8 class using the MIRA data. Log10-transformed breadth and depth values were compared by one-way ANOVA with Sidak's multiple comparisons tests. What TCRdb holds here is the immuneACCESS table cut down to in-frame rearrangements. Part of the clones is not present; checked against another copy, under half of the missing clones reflect an unresolved V gene, and the others are unexplained. D and trimming were read from the DNA, whereas the V and J calls and clone size are those reported in that table. The sample contains more than 150,000 clones, about 85% of them found a single time. Of the sample, 5.5% to 7% falls within the top ten clones.

The data derive from a study of T cell responses to AZD1222 COVID-19 vaccine (dated by TCRdb to 2020 to 2023). The study in broad terms: TCR sequencing covered more than 230 trial participants: nearly 210 given two doses of AZD1222 and around 26 given two doses of MenACWY control vaccine. Enrollment into the trials was organized by age into subgroups of 18-55, 56-69 and 70-plus years, and those subgroups contained roughly 140, 27 and 60 TCR-sequenced participants, respectively.

Summary of the overall study and its limitations: CD4 TCRs associated with the vaccine covered the entire spike protein, and the dominant responses were in regions 160-218 and 743-854. Nearly half of unique spike-specific TCRs reportedly recognized epitopes outside regions mutated in the B.1.351 and B.1.1.7 variants. No day 14 peak-response samples were available, so repertoires were characterized only after the peak T cell response. Participants were mostly white British and included more females than males, and it was suggested by the authors that clonal diversity may have been underestimated. The 56-69-year group was small, and its depth increase did not reach significance, likely because of low power. Conclusions about previously exposed vaccinees are limited because only 5 or 6 AZD1222 recipients were SARS-CoV-2 seropositive at baseline. A significant rise in spike-specific TCR breadth and depth was observed after two AZD1222 doses relative to day 0 and relative to MenACWY recipients.

The sample consisted of peripheral blood, taken after recovery from COVID-19. The sequence was obtained from an adult who had recovered from COVID-19.

In nucleotides, the sequence is TGTGCCAGCAGCCTAGACAGGGATACGCAGTATTTT. This is translated as CASSLDRDTQYF. Rearrangement joined TRBV3-1 (or the pseudogene TRBV3-2) to TRBJ2-3; TRBD1 could be the D gene, as 6 bases match. In the germline V gene (reference sequence), CDR1 corresponds to LGHDT and CDR2 to YNNKEL. V and J are truncated by 4 bases and 6 bases respectively, leaving an intervening sequence of 8 bases. Measured from the cysteine to the phenylalanine, the CDR3 is 12 residues long. Of all the DNA, just the CDR3 is kept, 36 bases in frame from base 1.